The 7 T cell receptor beta chains given below trace back to one sample, sequenced in a study of shared clonotypes between healthy human individuals. TCRdb's copy holds only in-frame clones and misses some; the assay was immunoSEQ multiplex PCR. This sample has about 1.1 million clones, with 60% to 80% found just once. Input material: memory CD4+ T cells from PBMCs. Indicated subset: CD45RA-negative fraction. Source of these receptors: a young man in good health. Some clones in this sample may be carry-over from other donors' samples.

With regard to this clone: This likely came from a read error, as a far larger clone is one base away. This chain joins TRBV6-6 and TRBJ2-5, with D unresolved. The CDR3 consists of 11 residues. The germline CDR1 and CDR2 sequences are MNHNY and SVGAGI (reference sequence). The CDR3 here is CASSTQGTQYF. The CDR3 nucleotides read TGTGCCAGCAGTACCCAAGGGACCCAGTACTTC.

In this sample, this clone turned up many times. The V and J genes are TRBV5-1 and TRBJ1-3; a possible D gene is TRBD1 (5 bases). In germline, CDR1 is SGHRS, CDR2 YFSETQ. The CDR3 extends over 14 amino acids. Trimming shortened V by 2 bases and J by 4 bases, and 10 bases separated the two germline ends. Written as DNA, the CDR3 is TGCGCCAGCAGCTTAACGACAGACGGAAACACCATATATTTT. This gives the protein CASSLTTDGNTIYF. The full variable domain, rest sourced from reference TRBV5-1 and TRBJ1-3, is KAGVTQTPRYLIKTRGQQVTLSCSPISGHRSVSWYQQTPGQGLQFLFEYFSETQRNKGNFPGRFSGRQFSNSRSEMNVSTLELGDSALYLCASSLTTDGNTIYFGEGSWLTVV.

V usage is TRBV28 and J usage is TRBJ1-2; D call uncertain. This CDR3 comprises 14 residues. Trimming took off 5 bases at V and 2 bases at J, with 12 bases between the two ends. Per germline, CDR1 MDHEN and CDR2 SYDVKM. The CDR3 here is CASSAPGMNYGYTF. The CDR3 DNA reads as TGTGCCAGCAGTGCTCCGGGGATGAACTATGGCTACACCTTC.

CDR3 in DNA: TGCAGCTTCCGGAAGGGACACACCTACGAGCAGTACTTC. It translates to CSFRKGHTYEQYF. This chain uses TRBV29-1 with TRBJ2-7, with a tentative D call TRBD1 (6 bases). V lost 8 bases and J lost 2, with 16 bases in between. Germline V CDR1 and CDR2: SQVTM, ANQGSEA. CDR3 length: 13 amino acids.

The chain links TRBV11-2 to TRBJ1-1, with D possibly TRBD1 on 5 matching bases. The V end lost 5 bases, the J end lost 2 bases, and 18 bases lay between the germline ends. CDR1 and CDR2 (germline): SGHAT, FQNNGV. This CDR3 contains 16 residues. CDR3 sequence reads: CASSGGRGSGNTEAFF. CDR3 nucleotides: TGTGCCAGCAGCGGCGGGCGGGGGTCGGGAAACACTGAAGCTTTCTTT. The full variable domain, rest sourced from reference TRBV11-2 and TRBJ1-1, is EAGVAQSPRYKIIEKRQSVAFWCNPISGHATLYWYQQILGQGPKLLIQFQNNGVVDDSQLPKDRFSAERLKGVDSTLKIQPAKLEDSAVYLCASSGGRGSGNTEAFFGQGTRLTVV.

This clone was counted a few times. The gene calls are TRBV30 and TRBJ1-5, with D unresolved. The V gene's germline CDR1 is GTSNPN and CDR2 SVGIG (reference sequence). This CDR3 has 12 residues. Trimming shortened V by 2 bases and J by 7 bases, and 9 bases separated the two germline ends. CDR3 nucleotides: TGTGCCTGGAGTCGGGTTGGCCAGCCCCAGCATTTT. Its translation: CAWSRVGQPQHF.

The chain is built from TRBV28 and TRBJ1-3, with D unresolved. The CDR3 loop spans 13 amino acids. The V and J ends lost 6 bases and 10 bases respectively, with 16 bases between them. The germline V gene has CDR1 MDHEN and CDR2 SYDVKM. CDR3: CASSLPRSGTIYF. The CDR3, as DNA: TGTGCCAGCAGCCTCCCCCGTAGTGGGACCATATATTTT.